What follows are 8 T cell receptor beta chains derived from one specimen sequenced in a study of blood T cell repertoires in COVID-19. Only in-frame clones appear in the TCRdb table, and some are missing; sequencing was by immunoSEQ multiplex PCR. In the table there are about 23,000 clones, approximately 88% of which are singletons. Sequencing was carried out using peripheral blood. The receptors were gathered from a man between 65 and 85 years old in a cohort sampled during active COVID-19.

V is TRBV4-3 and J is TRBJ2-3; possibly TRBD2 for D (7 bases). The CDR3 has 13 residues. The V end was cut by 1 base, the J end by 8 bases, with 10 bases between. Germline V gene data show CDR1 as LGHNA and CDR2 as YSLEER. CDR3 nucleotide sequence: TGCGCCAGCAGCCAAGCAAGGGGGGGTACGCAGTATTTT. Translating gives CASSQARGGTQYF.

The rearrangement links TRBV7-6 to TRBJ2-3, with TRBD2 matching 10 bases. This CDR3 has 15 residues. CDR1 SGHVS and CDR2 FNYEAQ come from the germline V gene. Trimming removed 5 bases from V and 7 bases from J; junction bases left unmatched: 9. This CDR3 reads CASSNQAGGGNTQYF. The CDR3 DNA sequence: TGTGCCAGCAGCAACCAAGCGGGAGGGGGGAATACGCAGTATTTT.

This clone was seen only a few times. The V gene is TRBV5-3, the J gene TRBJ1-5; D unclear. Being an ORF, TRBV5-3 has a function that is uncertain. The CDR3 loop spans 11 amino acids. V was pared by 3 bases and J by 4 bases, with 2 bases between. CDR3 region: CARSSNQPQHF. The CDR3 region has the DNA TGTGCCAGAAGCTCAAATCAGCCCCAGCATTTT.

The chain couples TRBV19 to TRBJ1-5, with TRBD1 identical over 7 bases. The trim removed 8 bases at V and 4 bases at J, leaving 2 bases unmatched. CDR1 is LNHDA, CDR2 SQIVND, per germline (reference sequence). The CDR3 extends over 12 amino acids. The CDR3 DNA follows: TGTGCCAGTGAGGACAGGAATCAGCCCCAGCATTTT. This codes for CASEDRNQPQHF.

The rearrangement joins TRBV7-9 to TRBJ1-4; 8 bases agree with TRBD1. This CDR3 region has 14 residues. J gave up 8 bases and V 5 bases, and 7 bases lay outside the gene matches. Germline V gene data show CDR1 as SEHNR and CDR2 as FQNEAQ (reference sequence). This chain's CDR3 is CASSTTGAGEKLFF. CDR3 sequence (DNA): TGTGCCAGCAGCACGACAGGGGCGGGGGAAAAACTGTTTTTT.

The J gene is TRBJ2-7, the V gene TRBV18; the match to TRBD2 covers 10 bases. V lost 3 bases, J lost 2 bases, and 4 bases stayed unmatched. The CDR3 sequence is 15 residues long. Germline-derived CDR1 and CDR2 are KGHSH and LQKENI. The CDR3 reads CASSPRTSGAYEQYF. DNA of the CDR3: TGTGCCAGCTCACCGCGGACTAGCGGAGCCTACGAGCAGTACTTC.

CDR3 amino acids: CASSLAGGNTGELFF. The DNA for the CDR3 is TGTGCCAGCAGCCTCGCGGGAGGAAACACCGGGGAGCTGTTTTTT. The V gene is TRBV7-3, the J gene TRBJ2-2; 8 bases map to TRBD2. CDR3 size: 15 residues. From germline, CDR1 is SGHTA and CDR2 FQGTGA. Losses at the gene ends were 5 bases for V and 2 bases for J; bases not matched to a gene: 4.

V is TRBV5-1 and J is TRBJ1-2, with 7 bases aligning to TRBD1. V trimming: 0 bases; J trimming: 2 bases; junction bases outside the gene matches: 1. CDR1 SGHRS and CDR2 YFSETQ come from the germline V gene. The CDR3 covers 14 residues. The CDR3 region is CASSLVGQNYGYTF. The DNA of the CDR3 is TGCGCCAGCAGCTTGGTGGGACAGAACTATGGCTACACCTTC.